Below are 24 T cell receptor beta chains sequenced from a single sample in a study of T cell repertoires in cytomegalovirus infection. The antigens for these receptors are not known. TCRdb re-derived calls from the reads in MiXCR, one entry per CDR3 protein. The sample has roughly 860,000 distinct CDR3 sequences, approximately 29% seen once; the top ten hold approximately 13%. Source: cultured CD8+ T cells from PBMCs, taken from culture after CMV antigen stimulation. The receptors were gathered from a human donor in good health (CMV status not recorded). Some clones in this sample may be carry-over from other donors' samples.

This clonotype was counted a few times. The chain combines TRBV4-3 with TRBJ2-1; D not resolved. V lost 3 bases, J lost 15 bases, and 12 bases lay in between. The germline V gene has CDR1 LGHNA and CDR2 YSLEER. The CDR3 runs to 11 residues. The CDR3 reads CASSQGTQRFF. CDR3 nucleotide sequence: TGCGCCAGCAGCCAGGGTACGCAGCGGTTCTTC.

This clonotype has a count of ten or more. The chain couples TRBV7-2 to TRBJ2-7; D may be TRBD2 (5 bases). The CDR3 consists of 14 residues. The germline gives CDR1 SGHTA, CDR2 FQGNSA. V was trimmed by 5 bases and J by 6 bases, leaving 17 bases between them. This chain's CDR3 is CASSPPGMFLEQYF. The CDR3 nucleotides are TGTGCCAGCAGCCCTCCGGGAATGTTCCTCGAGCAGTACTTC.

The CDR3 protein is CASSLARAGGITDTQYF. The CDR3 DNA reads as TGTGCCAGCAGCTTAGCACGAGCGGGGGGCATCACAGATACGCAGTATTTT. The chain combines TRBV11-3 with TRBJ2-3; 9 positions agree with TRBD2. The CDR3 sequence is 17 residues long. The trim removed 1 base at V and 2 bases at J, leaving 7 bases unmatched. Germline V lookup: CDR1 SGHNT, CDR2 YENEEA.

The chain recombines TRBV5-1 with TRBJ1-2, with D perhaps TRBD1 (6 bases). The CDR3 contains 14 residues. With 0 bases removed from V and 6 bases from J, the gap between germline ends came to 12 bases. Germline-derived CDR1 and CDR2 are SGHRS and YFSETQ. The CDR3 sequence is CASSLGTVLDGYTF. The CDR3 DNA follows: TGCGCCAGCAGCTTGGGGACAGTCTTGGATGGCTACACCTTC.

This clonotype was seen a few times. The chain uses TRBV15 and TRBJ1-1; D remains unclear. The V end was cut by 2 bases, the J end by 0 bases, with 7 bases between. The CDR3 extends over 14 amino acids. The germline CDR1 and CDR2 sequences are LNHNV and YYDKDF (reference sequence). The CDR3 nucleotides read TGTGCCACCAGCAGATCCTGGATGAACACTGAAGCTTTCTTT. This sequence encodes CATSRSWMNTEAFF.

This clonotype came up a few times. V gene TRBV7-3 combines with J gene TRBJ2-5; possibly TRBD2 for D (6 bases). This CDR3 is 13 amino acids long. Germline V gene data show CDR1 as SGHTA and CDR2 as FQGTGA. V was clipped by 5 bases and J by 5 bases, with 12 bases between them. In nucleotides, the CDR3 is TGTGCCAGCAGCCCCGAACGGGAGGAGACCCAGTACTTC. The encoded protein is CASSPEREETQYF.

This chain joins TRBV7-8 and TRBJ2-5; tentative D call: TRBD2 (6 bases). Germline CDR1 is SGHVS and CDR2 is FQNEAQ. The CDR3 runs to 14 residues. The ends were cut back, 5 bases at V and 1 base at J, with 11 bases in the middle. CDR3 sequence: CASSAGPVQETQYF. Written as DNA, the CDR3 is TGTGCCAGCAGCGCGGGACCAGTCCAAGAGACCCAGTACTTC.

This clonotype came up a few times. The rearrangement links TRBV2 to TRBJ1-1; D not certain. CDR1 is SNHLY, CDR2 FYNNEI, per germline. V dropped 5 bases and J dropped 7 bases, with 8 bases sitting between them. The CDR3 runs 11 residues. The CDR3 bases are TGTGCCAGCAGTAGATTAATTGAAGCTTTCTTT. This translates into CASSRLIEAFF.

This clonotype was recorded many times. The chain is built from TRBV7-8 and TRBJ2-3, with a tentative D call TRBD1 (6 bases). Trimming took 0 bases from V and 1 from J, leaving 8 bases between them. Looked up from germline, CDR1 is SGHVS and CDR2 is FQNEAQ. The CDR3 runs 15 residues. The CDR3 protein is CASSLARGRTDTQYF. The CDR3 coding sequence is TGTGCCAGCAGCTTAGCCAGGGGCCGCACAGATACGCAGTATTTT.

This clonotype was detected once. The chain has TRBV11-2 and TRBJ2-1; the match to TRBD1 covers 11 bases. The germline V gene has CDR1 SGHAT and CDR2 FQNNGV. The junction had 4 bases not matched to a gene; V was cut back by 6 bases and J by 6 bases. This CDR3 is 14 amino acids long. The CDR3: CASRGQGGVNEQFF. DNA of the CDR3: TGTGCCAGCAGGGGACAGGGGGGGGTCAATGAGCAGTTCTTC.

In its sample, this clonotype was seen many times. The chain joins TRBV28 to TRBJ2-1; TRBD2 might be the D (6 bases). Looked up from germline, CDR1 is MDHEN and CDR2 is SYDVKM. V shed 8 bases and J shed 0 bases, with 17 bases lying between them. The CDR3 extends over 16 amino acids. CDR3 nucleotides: TGTGCCAGCCGCCATAGCGGATCTTTCTCCTACAATGAGCAGTTCTTC. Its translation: CASRHSGSFSYNEQFF.

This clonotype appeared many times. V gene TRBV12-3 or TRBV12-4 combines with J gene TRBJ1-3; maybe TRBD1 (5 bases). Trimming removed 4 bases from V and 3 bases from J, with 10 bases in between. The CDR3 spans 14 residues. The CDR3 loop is CASSSAGLGNTIYF. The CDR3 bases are TGTGCCAGCAGTTCGGCAGGGCTTGGAAACACCATATATTTT.

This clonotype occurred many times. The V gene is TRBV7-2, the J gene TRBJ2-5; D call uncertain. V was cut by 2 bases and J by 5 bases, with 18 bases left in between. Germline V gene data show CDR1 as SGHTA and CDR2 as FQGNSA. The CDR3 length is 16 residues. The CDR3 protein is CASSLTTPRWSETQYF. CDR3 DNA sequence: TGTGCCAGCAGCTTAACAACCCCGAGGTGGAGTGAGACCCAGTACTTC.

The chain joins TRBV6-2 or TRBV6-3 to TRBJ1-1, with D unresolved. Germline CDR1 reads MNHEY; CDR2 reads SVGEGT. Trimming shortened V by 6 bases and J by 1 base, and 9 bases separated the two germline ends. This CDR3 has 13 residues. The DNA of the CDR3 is TGTGCCAGCAGGCCTATGACGAACACTGAAGCTTTCTTT. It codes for CASRPMTNTEAFF.

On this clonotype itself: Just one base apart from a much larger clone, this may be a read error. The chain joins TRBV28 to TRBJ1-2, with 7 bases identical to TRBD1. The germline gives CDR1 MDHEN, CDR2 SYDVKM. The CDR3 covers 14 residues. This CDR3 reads CTTSIGTANYDYTF. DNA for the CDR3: TGCACTACTTCAATCGGGACAGCTAACTATGACTACACCTTC.

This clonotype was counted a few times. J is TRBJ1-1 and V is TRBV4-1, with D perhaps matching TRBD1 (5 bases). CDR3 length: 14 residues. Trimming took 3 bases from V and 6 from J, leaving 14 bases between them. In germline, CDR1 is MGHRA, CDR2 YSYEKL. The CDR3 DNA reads TGCGCCAGCAGCCATTTCAGGGAGACGGCTGAAGCTTTCTTT. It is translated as CASSHFRETAEAFF.

CDR3 sequence: CASSANRGNTGELFF. Written as DNA, the CDR3 is TGTGCCAGCAGTGCCAACAGGGGGAACACCGGGGAGCTGTTTTTT. The chain is built from TRBV2 and TRBJ2-2, with TRBD1 identical over 7 bases. V was pared by 4 bases and J by 1 base, with 3 bases of the junction left unmatched. The germline gives CDR1 SNHLY, CDR2 FYNNEI. CDR3 length equals 15 residues.

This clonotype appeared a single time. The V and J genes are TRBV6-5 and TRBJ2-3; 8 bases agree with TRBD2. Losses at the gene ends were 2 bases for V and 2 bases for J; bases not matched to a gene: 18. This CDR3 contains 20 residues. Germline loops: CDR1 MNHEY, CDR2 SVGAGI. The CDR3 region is CASSYTASGGPSRNTDTQYF. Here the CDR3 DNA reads TGTGCCAGCAGTTACACAGCAAGCGGGGGCCCCTCAAGGAACACAGATACGCAGTATTTT.

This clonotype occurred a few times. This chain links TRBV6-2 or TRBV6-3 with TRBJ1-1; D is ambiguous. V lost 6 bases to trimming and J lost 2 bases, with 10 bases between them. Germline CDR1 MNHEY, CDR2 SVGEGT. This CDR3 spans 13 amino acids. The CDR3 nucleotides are TGTGCCAGCAGGGGCGGAAAAAACACTGAAGCTTTCTTT. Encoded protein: CASRGGKNTEAFF.

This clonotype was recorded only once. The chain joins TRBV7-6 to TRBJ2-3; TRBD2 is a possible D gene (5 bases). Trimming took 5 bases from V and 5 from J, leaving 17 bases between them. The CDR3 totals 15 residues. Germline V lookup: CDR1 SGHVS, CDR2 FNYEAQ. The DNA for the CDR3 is TGTGCCAGCAGCGGAGACTATTTCGGCATAGATACGCAGTATTTT. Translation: CASSGDYFGIDTQYF.

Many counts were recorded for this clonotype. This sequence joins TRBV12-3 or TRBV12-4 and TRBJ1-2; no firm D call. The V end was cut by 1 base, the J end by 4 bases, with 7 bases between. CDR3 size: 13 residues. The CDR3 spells CASSLVPLYGYTF. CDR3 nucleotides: TGTGCCAGCAGTTTAGTCCCCCTCTATGGCTACACCTTC.

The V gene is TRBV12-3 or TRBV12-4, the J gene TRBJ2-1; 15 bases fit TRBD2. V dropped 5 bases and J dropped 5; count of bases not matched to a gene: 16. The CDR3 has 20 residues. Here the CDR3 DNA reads TGTGCCAGCAGTGGACCGGGACTAGCGGGGGGCAGCAACTCGGACAATGAGCAGTTCTTC. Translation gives CASSGPGLAGGSNSDNEQFF.

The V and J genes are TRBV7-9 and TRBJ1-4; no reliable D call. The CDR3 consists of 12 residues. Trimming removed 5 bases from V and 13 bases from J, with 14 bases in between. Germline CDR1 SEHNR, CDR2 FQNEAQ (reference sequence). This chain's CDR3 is CASSQRASRLFF. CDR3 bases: TGTGCCAGCAGCCAGAGGGCTAGTAGACTGTTTTTT.

The DNA for the CDR3 is TGTGCCAGCAGTTCTCCGACGGGGGGGGAGACCCAGTACTTC. This gives the protein CASSSPTGGETQYF. The rearrangement joins TRBV12-3 or TRBV12-4 to TRBJ2-5; 8 nucleotides match TRBD2. Unmatched junction bases numbered 6, after V lost 4 bases and J lost 5 bases. The CDR3 consists of 14 residues.